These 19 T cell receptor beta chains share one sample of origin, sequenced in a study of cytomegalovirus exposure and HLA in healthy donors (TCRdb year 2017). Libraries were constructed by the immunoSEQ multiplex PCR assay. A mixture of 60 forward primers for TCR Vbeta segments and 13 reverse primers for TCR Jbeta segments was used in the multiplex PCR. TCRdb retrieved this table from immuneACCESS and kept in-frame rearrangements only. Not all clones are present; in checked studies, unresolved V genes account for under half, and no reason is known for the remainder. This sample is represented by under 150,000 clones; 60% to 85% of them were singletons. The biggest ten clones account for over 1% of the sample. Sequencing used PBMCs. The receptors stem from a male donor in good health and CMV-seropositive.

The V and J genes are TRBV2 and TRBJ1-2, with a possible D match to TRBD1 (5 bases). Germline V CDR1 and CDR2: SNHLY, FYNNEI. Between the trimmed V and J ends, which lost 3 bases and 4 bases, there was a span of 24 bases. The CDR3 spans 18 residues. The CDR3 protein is CASSDVRTGVLSLYGYTF. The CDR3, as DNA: TGTGCCAGCAGTGATGTTCGCACAGGCGTCCTATCCCTCTATGGCTACACCTTC.

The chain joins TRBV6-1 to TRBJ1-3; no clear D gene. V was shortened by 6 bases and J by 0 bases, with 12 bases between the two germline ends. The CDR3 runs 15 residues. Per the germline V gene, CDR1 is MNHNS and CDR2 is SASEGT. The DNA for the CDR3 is TGTGCCAGCAGAATCAGGCAGACCTCTGGAAACACCATATATTTT. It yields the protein CASRIRQTSGNTIYF.

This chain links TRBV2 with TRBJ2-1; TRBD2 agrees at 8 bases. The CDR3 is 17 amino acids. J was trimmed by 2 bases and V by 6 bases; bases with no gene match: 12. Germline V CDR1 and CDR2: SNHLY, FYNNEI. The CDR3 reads CASSPSGLVRAYNEQFF. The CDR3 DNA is TGTGCCAGCAGCCCTTCGGGACTAGTTAGGGCCTACAATGAGCAGTTCTTC.

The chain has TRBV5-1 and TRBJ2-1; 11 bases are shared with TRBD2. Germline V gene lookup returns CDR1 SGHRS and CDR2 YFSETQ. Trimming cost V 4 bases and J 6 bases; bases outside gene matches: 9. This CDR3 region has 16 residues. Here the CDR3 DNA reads TGCGCCAGCAGCGTAACTAGCGGGAGTGTAAGCAATGAGCAGTTCTTC. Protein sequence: CASSVTSGSVSNEQFF.

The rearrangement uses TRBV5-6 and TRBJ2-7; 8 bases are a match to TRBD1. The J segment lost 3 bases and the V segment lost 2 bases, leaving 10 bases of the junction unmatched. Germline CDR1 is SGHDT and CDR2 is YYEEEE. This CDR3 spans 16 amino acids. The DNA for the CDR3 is TGTGCCAGCAGCTTTCGACAGGGGTTTTGGCTCTACGAGCAGTACTTC. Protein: CASSFRQGFWLYEQYF.

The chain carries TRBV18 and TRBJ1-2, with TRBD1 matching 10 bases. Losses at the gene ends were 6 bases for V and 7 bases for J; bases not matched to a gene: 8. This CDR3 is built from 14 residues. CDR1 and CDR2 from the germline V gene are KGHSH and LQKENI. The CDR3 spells CASSQGQGVVGYTF. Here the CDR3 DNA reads TGTGCCAGCTCGCAAGGACAGGGGGTTGTTGGCTACACCTTC.

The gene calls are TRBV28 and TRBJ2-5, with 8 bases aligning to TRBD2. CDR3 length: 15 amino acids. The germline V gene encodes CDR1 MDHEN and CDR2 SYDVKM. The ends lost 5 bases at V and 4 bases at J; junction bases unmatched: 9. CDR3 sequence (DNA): TGTGCCAGCAGTGGCCCGGGACTAGTGGGAGAGACCCAGTACTTC. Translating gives CASSGPGLVGETQYF.

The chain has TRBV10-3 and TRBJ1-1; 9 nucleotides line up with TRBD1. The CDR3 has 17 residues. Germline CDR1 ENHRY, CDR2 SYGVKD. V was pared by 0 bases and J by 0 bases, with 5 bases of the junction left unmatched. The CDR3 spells CAISESDRGIMNTEAFF. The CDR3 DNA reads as TGTGCCATCAGTGAGTCAGACAGGGGGATCATGAACACTGAAGCTTTCTTT.

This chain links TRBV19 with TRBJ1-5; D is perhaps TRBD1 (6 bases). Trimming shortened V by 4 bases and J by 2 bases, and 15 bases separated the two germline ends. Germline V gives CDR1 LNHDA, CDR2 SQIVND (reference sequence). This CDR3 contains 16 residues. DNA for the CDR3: TGTGCCAGTAGTACCCCTCCCGACAGGCGCAATCAGCCCCAGCATTTT. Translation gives CASSTPPDRRNQPQHF. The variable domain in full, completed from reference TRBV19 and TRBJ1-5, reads DGGITQSPKYLFRKEGQNVTLSCEQNLNHDAMYWYRQDPGQGLRLIYYSQIVNDFQKGDIAEGYSVSREKKESFPLTVTSAQKNPTAFYLCASSTPPDRRNQPQHFGDGTRLSIL.

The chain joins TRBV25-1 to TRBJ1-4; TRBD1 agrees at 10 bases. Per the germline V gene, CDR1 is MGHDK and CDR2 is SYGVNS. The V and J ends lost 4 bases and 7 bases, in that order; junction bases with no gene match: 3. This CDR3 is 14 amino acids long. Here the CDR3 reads CASSVRQGAEKLFF. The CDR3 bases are TGTGCCAGCAGTGTGCGACAGGGGGCTGAAAAACTGTTTTTT.

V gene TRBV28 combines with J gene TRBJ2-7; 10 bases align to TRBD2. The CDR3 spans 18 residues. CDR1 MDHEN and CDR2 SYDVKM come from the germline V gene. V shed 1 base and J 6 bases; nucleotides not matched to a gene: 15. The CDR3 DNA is TGTGCCAGCAGTTTATTATTAGCGGGAGGTTCCCAGTCTGCCGAGCAGTACTTC. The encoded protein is CASSLLLAGGSQSAEQYF.

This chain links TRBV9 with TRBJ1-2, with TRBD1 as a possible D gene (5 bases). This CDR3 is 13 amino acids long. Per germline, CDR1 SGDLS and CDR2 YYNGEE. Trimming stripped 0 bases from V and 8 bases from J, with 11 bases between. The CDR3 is CASSVGRADGYTF. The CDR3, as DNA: TGTGCCAGCAGCGTAGGCAGGGCGGACGGCTACACCTTC.

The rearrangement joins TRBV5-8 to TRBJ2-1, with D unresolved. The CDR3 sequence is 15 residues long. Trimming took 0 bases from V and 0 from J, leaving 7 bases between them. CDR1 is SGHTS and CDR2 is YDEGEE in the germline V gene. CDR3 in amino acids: CASSLGGSSYNEQFF. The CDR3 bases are TGTGCCAGCAGCTTGGGAGGAAGCTCCTACAATGAGCAGTTCTTC.

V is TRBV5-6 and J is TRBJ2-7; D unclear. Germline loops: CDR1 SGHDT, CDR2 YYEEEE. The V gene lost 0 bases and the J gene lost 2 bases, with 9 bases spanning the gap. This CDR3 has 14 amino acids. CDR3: CASSLGLNAYEQYF. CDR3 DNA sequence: TGTGCCAGCAGCTTGGGACTGAATGCCTACGAGCAGTACTTC.

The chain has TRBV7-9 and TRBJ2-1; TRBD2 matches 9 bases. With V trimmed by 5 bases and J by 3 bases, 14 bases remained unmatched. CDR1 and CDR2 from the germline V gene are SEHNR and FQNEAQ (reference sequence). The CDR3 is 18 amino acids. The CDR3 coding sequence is TGTGCCAGCAGCCCACATAGGCGCGGGAGGGCTTTCTACAATGAGCAGTTCTTC. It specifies CASSPHRRGRAFYNEQFF. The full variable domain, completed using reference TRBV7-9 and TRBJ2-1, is DTGVSQNPRHKITKRGQNVTFRCDPISEHNRLYWYRQTLGQGPEFLTYFQNEAQLEKSRLLSDRFSAERPKGSFSTLEIQRTEQGDSAMYLCASSPHRRGRAFYNEQFFGPGTRLTVL.

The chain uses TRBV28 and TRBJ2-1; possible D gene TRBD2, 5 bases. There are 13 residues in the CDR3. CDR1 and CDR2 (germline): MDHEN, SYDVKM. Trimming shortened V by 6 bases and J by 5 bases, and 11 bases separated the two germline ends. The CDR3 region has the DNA TGTGCCAGCAGGGAGGTTGGGGACAATGAGCAGTTCTTC. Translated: CASREVGDNEQFF.

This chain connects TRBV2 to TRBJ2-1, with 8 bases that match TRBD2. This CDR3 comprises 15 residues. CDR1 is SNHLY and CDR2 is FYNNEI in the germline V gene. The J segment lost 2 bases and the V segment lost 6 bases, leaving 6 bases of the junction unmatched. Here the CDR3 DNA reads TGTGCCAGCAGCCCAGGACTAGCCCCCTACAATGAGCAGTTCTTC. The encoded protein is CASSPGLAPYNEQFF.

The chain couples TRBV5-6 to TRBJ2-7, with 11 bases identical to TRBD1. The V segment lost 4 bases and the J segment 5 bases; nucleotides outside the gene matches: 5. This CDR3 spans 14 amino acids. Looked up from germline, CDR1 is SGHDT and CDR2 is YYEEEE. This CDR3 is CASSVGQGVNEQYF. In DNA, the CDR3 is TGTGCCAGCAGCGTGGGACAGGGGGTCAACGAGCAGTACTTC.

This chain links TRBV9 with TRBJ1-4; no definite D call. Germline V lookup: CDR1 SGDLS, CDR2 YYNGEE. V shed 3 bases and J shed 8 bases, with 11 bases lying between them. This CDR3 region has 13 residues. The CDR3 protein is CASSASPGEKLFF. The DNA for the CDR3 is TGTGCCAGCAGCGCCTCTCCGGGAGAAAAACTGTTTTTT. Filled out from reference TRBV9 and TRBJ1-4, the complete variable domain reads DSGVTQTPKHLITATGQRVTLRCSPRSGDLSVYWYQQSLDQGLQFLIQYYNGEERAKGNILERFSAQQFPDLHSELNLSSLELGDSALYFCASSASPGEKLFFGSGTQLSVL.